The entry below describes one T cell receptor beta chain. Its specificity is not known. The data originate from a study of early stage breast cancer tumors. Looking at the study overall: Of some 15 invasive breast tumors, about a dozen were hormone receptor-positive, HER2-negative. The ER+/PR+/HER2- tumors included 7 or 8 ductal and a few lobular carcinomas.

The method was immunoSEQ multiplex PCR; TCRdb's version includes in-frame clones alone and lacks a portion of them. The table lists tens of thousands of clones, 74% of them singletons. Study observations and caveats: Commonly generated sequences made up most enriched TCRB sequences shared between patients.

The V and J ends lost 3 bases and 6 bases respectively, with 15 bases between them. The CDR3 covers 14 residues. Germline V gene data show CDR1 as SGHTA and CDR2 as FQGNSA. The chain has TRBV7-2 and TRBJ2-7; D remains ambiguous. The sequencing sample was made of blood. The receptor was derived from a person between 55 and 70 years old with breast cancer. The DNA for the CDR3 is TGTGCCAGCAGCTTCTTTTCCATCGGCGGCGAGCAGTACTTC. This translates into CASSFFSIGGEQYF.